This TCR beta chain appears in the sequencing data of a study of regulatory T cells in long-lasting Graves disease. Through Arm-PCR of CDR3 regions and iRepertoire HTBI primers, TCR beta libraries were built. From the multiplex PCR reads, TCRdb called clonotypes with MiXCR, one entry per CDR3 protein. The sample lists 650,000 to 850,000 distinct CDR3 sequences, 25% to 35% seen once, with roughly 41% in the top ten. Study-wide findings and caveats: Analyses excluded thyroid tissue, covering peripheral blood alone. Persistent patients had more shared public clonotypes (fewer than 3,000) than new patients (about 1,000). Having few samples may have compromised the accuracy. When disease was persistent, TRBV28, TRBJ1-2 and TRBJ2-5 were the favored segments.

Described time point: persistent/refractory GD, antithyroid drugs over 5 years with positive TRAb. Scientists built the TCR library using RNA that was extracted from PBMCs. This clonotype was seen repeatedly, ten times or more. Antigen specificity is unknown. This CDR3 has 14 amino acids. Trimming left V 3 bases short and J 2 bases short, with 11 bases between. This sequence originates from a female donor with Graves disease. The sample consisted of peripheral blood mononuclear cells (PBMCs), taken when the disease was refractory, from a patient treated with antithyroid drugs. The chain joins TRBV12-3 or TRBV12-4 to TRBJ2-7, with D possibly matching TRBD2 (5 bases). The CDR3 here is CASSLGVLTYEQYF. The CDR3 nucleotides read TGTGCCAGCAGTTTGGGAGTTCTTACCTACGAGCAGTACTTC.